The T cell receptor beta chain under discussion was sequenced for a study of T-cell memory formation after mild COVID-19. Study-wide background: The TCR clusters were mostly specific to one donor.

cDNA libraries for TCR alpha and TCR beta, carrying sample barcodes and UMIs, came from 5'RACE with constant-segment primers. TCRdb re-analysed the 5' RACE reads in MiXCR, keeping a single row per CDR3 protein. The data hold about 440,000 distinct CDR3 sequences, with 20% observed a single time. This clonotype has a handful of counts. The germline CDR1 and CDR2 sequences are LGHDT and YNNKEL (reference sequence). Trimming took off 4 bases at V and 4 bases at J, with 10 bases between the two ends. CDR3 length: 13 amino acids. The rearrangement uses TRBV3-1 and TRBJ2-5; D ambiguous. The sample consisted of PBMCs or a T cell subset sorted from them (not recorded which). The receptor was isolated from an adult woman who had mild COVID-19 (a few samples of this study predate the infection). Cell type and time point are not known. This CDR3 reads CASSLEPAETQYF. CDR3 nucleotide sequence: TGTGCCAGCAGCCTTGAGCCTGCAGAGACCCAGTACTTC.